The 8 T cell receptor beta chains presented below share a single source sample, sequenced in a study of human T cells and chemical hapten exposure. TCRdb re-derived calls from the RACE reads in MiXCR, one entry per CDR3 protein. Among around 300,000 distinct CDR3 sequences listed, 5.5% to 8% were seen once. Sample time point: patch test 1, 2 weeks after DPC sensitization. Documented treatment: therapeutic diphenylcyclopropenone sensitization with weekly scalp DPC. The source was whole blood, collected in connection with sensitization to the hapten diphenylcyclopropenone (DPC). These receptors all come from a young woman with alopecia areata. Some clones in this sample may be carry-over from other donors' samples.

This clonotype has ten or more counts. The chain joins TRBV7-2 to TRBJ2-5; 13 bases align to TRBD2. Trimming at V came to 4 bases and at J to 5 bases, leaving 4 bases not matched to a gene. Per germline, CDR1 SGHTA and CDR2 FQGNSA. CDR3 length equals 15 residues. CDR3 residues: CASSYWTSGGETQYF. CDR3 in DNA: TGTGCCAGCAGCTACTGGACTAGCGGGGGTGAGACCCAGTACTTC.

The rearrangement uses TRBV10-3 and TRBJ2-4; D might be TRBD1 (5 bases). CDR1 ENHRY and CDR2 SYGVKD come from the germline V gene. V was cut by 2 bases and J by 8 bases, with 10 bases left in between. CDR3 length: 13 amino acids. CDR3 DNA: TGTGCCATCAGTGAGGGCAGGGTGGACATTCAGTACTTC. This codes for CAISEGRVDIQYF.

A few counts support this clonotype. The J gene is TRBJ1-5, the V gene TRBV19; no firm D call. Trimming shortened V by 0 bases and J by 7 bases, and 16 bases separated the two germline ends. The CDR3 extends over 16 amino acids. The germline V gene has CDR1 LNHDA and CDR2 SQIVND (reference sequence). CDR3 amino acids: CASSIEGSAMGQPQHF. CDR3 DNA sequence: TGTGCCAGTAGTATAGAGGGCTCCGCGATGGGGCAGCCCCAGCATTTT.

This clonotype has at least ten counts. This chain connects TRBV5-1 to TRBJ2-5; 7 bases are a match to TRBD1. The CDR3 runs 14 residues. Germline-derived CDR1 and CDR2 are SGHRS and YFSETQ. The V segment lost 2 bases and the J segment 1 base; nucleotides outside the gene matches: 2. This CDR3 reads CASSFGTAQETQYF. CDR3 nucleotide sequence: TGCGCCAGCAGCTTTGGGACAGCCCAAGAGACCCAGTACTTC.

The sample holds one count of this clonotype. This chain links TRBV25-1 with TRBJ1-1; unclear D gene. This CDR3 is built from 15 residues. With 7 bases removed from V and 2 bases from J, the gap between germline ends came to 17 bases. Germline CDR1 MGHDK, CDR2 SYGVNS. The CDR3 sequence: CASTPDLVGNTEAFF. CDR3 nucleotides: TGTGCCAGCACCCCGGATCTAGTCGGAAACACTGAAGCTTTCTTT.

V is TRBV7-8 and J is TRBJ2-6, with D uncertain. Trimming removed 7 bases from V and 4 bases from J, with 8 bases in between. The germline V gene has CDR1 SGHVS and CDR2 FQNEAQ. The CDR3 is made up of 13 amino acids. For the CDR3, the DNA is TGTGCCAGCACCCAAAGGGGGGCCAACGTCCTGACTTTC. This encodes CASTQRGANVLTF.

This clonotype was found a few times. The rearrangement links TRBV6-2 or TRBV6-3 to TRBJ1-1; D remains ambiguous. The CDR3 sequence is 15 residues long. Trimming removed 8 bases from V and 5 bases from J, with 21 bases in between. Germline V gene lookup returns CDR1 MNHEY and CDR2 SVGEGT. The CDR3 region is CASGSLRGEGTEAFF. CDR3 coding DNA: TGTGCCAGCGGCTCTCTACGCGGGGAGGGAACTGAAGCTTTCTTT.

The CDR3 nucleotides are TGTGCCAGCAGTATGGGACTAGCGCCAAGCACAGATACGCAGTATTTT. It encodes CASSMGLAPSTDTQYF. The chain joins TRBV12-3 or TRBV12-4 to TRBJ2-3, with 10 bases identical to TRBD2. The CDR3 consists of 16 residues. The J segment lost 0 bases and the V segment lost 5 bases, leaving 5 bases of the junction unmatched.